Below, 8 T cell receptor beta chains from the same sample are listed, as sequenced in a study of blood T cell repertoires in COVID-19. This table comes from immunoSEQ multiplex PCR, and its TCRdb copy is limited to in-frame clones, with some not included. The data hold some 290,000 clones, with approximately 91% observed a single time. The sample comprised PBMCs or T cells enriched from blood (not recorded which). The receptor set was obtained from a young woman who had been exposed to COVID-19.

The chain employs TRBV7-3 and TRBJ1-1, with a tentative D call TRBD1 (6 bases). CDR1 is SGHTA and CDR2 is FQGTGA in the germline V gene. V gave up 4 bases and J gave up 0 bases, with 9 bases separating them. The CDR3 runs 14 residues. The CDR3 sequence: CASSSGHLNTEAFF. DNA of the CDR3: TGTGCCAGCAGCTCGGGACACCTGAACACTGAAGCTTTCTTT. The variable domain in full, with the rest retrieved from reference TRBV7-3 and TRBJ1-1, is GAGVSQTPSNKVTEKGKYVELRCDPISGHTALYWYRQSLGQGPEFLIYFQGTGAADDSGLPNDRFFAVRPEGSVSTLKIQRTERGDSAVYLCASSSGHLNTEAFFGQGTRLTVV.

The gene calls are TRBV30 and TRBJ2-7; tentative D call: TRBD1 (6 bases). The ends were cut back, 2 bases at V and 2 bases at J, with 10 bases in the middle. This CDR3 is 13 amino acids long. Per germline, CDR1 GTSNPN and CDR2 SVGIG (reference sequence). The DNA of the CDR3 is TGTGCCTGGAGTCGGGACATGGCCTACGAGCAGTACTTC. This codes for CAWSRDMAYEQYF.

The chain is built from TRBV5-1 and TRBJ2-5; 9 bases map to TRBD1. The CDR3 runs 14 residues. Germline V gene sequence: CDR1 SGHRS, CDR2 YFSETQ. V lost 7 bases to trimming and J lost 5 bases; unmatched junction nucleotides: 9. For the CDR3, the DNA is TGCGCCAGCGGTCCGGGACAGGGACGGGAGACCCAGTACTTC. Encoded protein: CASGPGQGRETQYF.

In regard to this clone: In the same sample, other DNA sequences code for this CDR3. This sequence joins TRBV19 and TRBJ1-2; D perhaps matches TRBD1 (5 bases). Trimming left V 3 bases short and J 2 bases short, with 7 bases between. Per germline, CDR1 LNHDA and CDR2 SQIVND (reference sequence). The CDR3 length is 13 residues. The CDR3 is CASSMGQNYGYTF. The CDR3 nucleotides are TGTGCCAGTAGTATGGGGCAGAACTATGGCTACACCTTC.

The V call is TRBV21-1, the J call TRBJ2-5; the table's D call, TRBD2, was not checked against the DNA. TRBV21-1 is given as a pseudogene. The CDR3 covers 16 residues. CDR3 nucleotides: TGTGCCAGCAGCACAACGGGACTCGAGCTCCAAGAGACCCAGTACTTC. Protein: CASSTTGLELQETQYF.

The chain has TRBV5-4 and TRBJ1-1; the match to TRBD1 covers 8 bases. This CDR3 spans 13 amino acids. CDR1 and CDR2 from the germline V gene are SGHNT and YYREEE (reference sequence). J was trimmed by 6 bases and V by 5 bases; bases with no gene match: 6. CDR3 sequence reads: CASRRQGKAEAFF. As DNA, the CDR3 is TGTGCCAGCAGGAGACAGGGGAAGGCTGAAGCTTTCTTT.

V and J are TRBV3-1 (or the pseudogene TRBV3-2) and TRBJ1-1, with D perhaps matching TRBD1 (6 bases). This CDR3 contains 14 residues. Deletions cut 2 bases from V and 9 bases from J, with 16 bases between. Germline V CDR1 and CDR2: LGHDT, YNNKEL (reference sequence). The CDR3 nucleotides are TGTGCCAGCAGCCAAAACGCTCCAGGGGCAAAAGCTTTCTTT. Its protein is CASSQNAPGAKAFF.

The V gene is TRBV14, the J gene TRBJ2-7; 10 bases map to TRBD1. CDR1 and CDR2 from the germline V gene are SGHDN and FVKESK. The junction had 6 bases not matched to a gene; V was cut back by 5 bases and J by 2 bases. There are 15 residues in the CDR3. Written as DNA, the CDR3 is TGTGCCAGCAGCAAGGGACAGGGGAGAACCTACGAGCAGTACTTC. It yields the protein CASSKGQGRTYEQYF. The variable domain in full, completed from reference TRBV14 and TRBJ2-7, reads EAGVTQFPSHSVIEKGQTVTLRCDPISGHDNLYWYRRVMGKEIKFLLHFVKESKQDESGMPNNRFLAERTGGTYSTLKVQPAELEDSGVYFCASSKGQGRTYEQYFGPGTRLTVT.